Shown below are 6 T cell receptor beta chains from a single sample sequenced in a study of T cells in tuberculosis. Sequencing used immunoSEQ multiplex PCR; TCRdb keeps in-frame clones, though not all of them. The table has over 30,000 clones, around 96% seen once; the top ten hold 6.2%. Source material: PBMCs. These receptors were obtained from a donor under 30 with latent tuberculosis or without tuberculosis infection.

This CDR3 is CASTNPGGETQYF. CDR3 sequence (DNA): TGTGCCAGCACCAACCCCGGGGGAGAGACCCAGTACTTC. This chain links TRBV6-5 with TRBJ2-5, with D possibly being TRBD2 (6 bases). The CDR3 consists of 13 residues. The V gene's germline CDR1 is MNHEY and CDR2 SVGAGI. Trimming cost V 7 bases and J 4 bases, with 13 bases left between them.

The chain combines TRBV5-1 with TRBJ2-5; D is undetermined. V lost 0 bases to trimming and J lost 3 bases, with 6 bases between them. Germline V gene data show CDR1 as SGHRS and CDR2 as YFSETQ. CDR3 length: 13 amino acids. The CDR3 nucleotides are TGCGCCAGCAGCTTGGTGCCAGAAGAGACCCAGTACTTC. This sequence encodes CASSLVPEETQYF.

The J gene is TRBJ2-7, the V gene TRBV5-6, with a weak D call TRBD1 (5 bases). Germline CDR1 reads SGHDT; CDR2 reads YYEEEE. The CDR3 has 14 amino acids. V was pared by 1 base and J by 4 bases, with 12 bases between. The chain's CDR3 is CASSLTGQTYEQYF. CDR3 nucleotides: TGTGCCAGCAGCTTGACCGGACAAACATACGAGCAGTACTTC.

The rearrangement links TRBV9 to TRBJ1-1, with 7 nucleotides matching TRBD1. J gave up 3 bases and V 2 bases, and 4 bases lay outside the gene matches. The CDR3 sequence is 14 residues long. CDR1 and CDR2 from the germline V gene are SGDLS and YYNGEE. CDR3 nucleotide sequence: TGTGCCAGCAGCGTGGGACAGCCTCACACTGAAGCTTTCTTT. This translates into CASSVGQPHTEAFF.

This rearrangement joins TRBV15 to TRBJ2-2, with 8 bases that match TRBD1. This CDR3 spans 19 amino acids. Trimming at V came to 6 bases and at J to 4 bases, leaving 19 bases not matched to a gene. CDR1 and CDR2 (germline): LNHNV, YYDKDF (reference sequence). In DNA, the CDR3 is TGTGCCACCAGACAGATACCGGGGGACAGGTCGTTAACCACCGGGGAGCTGTTTTTT. Its protein product is CATRQIPGDRSLTTGELFF.

The J gene is TRBJ2-5, the V gene TRBV5-1; 7 bases align to TRBD2. CDR3 length: 14 amino acids. Germline V CDR1 and CDR2: SGHRS, YFSETQ. Trimming cost V 4 bases and J 5 bases; bases outside gene matches: 8. Written as DNA, the CDR3 is TGCGCCAGCAGCCTTCTTACTAGCGAGGAGACCCAGTACTTC. Translated, it gives CASSLLTSEETQYF.